This T cell receptor (beta chain) was sequenced in a study of OX40 agonist ivuxolimab in advanced cancers. Across the whole study: Therapy given before enrollment (anti-PD-1, anti-PD-L1 or anti-CTLA-4) was allowed, and roughly 42% had some.

Measured with immunoSEQ multiplex PCR; TCRdb has only the in-frame clones, and not every one. Among over 45,000 clones listed, around 84% were seen once. Study-wide results and limits: Relative to CD4+ cells, CD8+ T cells on average had more expanded clones.

The V and J ends lost 4 bases and 4 bases, in that order; junction bases with no gene match: 4. CDR1 LNHDA and CDR2 SQIVND come from the germline V gene (reference sequence). The CDR3 sequence is 14 residues long. Of note for this clone: Its antigen is not identified.

This clonotype originated in an adult with an advanced solid tumor such as melanoma, head and neck, liver or kidney cancer. The sample in question was CD4+ or CD8+ T cells sorted from blood, obtained in a trial of the OX40 agonist ivuxolimab. This rearrangement joins TRBV19 to TRBJ2-3; 8 bases are shared with TRBD1. CDR3 sequence reads: CASSRQGAADTQYF. In nucleotides, the CDR3 is TGTGCCAGTAGTAGGCAGGGGGCAGCAGATACGCAGTATTTT.